This T cell receptor beta chain comes out of a study of OX40 agonist ivuxolimab in advanced cancers. Study-level background: Treatment of patients was with ivuxolimab, an agonistic anti-OX40 (CD134) antibody. Dose-escalation patients suffered from hepatocellular carcinoma, melanoma, renal cell or head and neck cancer. Enrollees could have had prior anti-PD-1, anti-PD-L1 or anti-CTLA-4 therapy, which more than 30% had received. General study findings and limits: Partial responders treated at 0.1-3.0 mg/kg exhibited clonal expansion among the lowest measured.

With regard to this clone: Its cognate antigen is unknown.

Profiled with immunoSEQ multiplex PCR; TCRdb holds only in-frame clones, not every one. This sample has tens of thousands of clones, with about 94% found just once. The clonotype originates from an adult with an advanced solid tumor such as melanoma, head and neck, liver or kidney cancer. The sample here was CD4+ or CD8+ T cells sorted from blood, taken in a trial of the OX40 agonist ivuxolimab.

CDR3 bases: TGTGCCAGCAGTTTCACTAGCGGCGCAGGGAGGACCAATGAGCAGTTCTTC. It translates to CASSFTSGAGRTNEQFF. This sequence joins TRBV27 and TRBJ2-1; 8 nucleotides line up with TRBD2. The V gene end was trimmed by 3 bases and the J gene end by 6 bases; junction bases not matched to a gene: 13. This CDR3 is built from 17 residues. Germline-derived CDR1 and CDR2 are MNHEY and SMNVEV (reference sequence).